The 11 T cell receptor beta chains given below trace back to one sample, sequenced in a study of blood T cells in healthy people across ages. A second PCR, run for roughly 7 to 12 cycles, used a sample-barcoded 5' primer plus a J-beta primer mix. TCRdb re-called the 5' RACE reads through MiXCR, storing one row per CDR3 protein. The table has about 1.8 million distinct CDR3 sequences, around half seen once. The specimen was blood. Source of these receptors: a woman aged 40 to 49 in good health.

This clonotype occurred a few times. This chain links TRBV5-1 with TRBJ1-5; D uncertain. The CDR3 sequence is 17 residues long. The germline gives CDR1 SGHRS, CDR2 YFSETQ. Trimming pared 0 bases from V and 0 bases from J, leaving 13 bases between. The CDR3 region is CASSLGPVGYSNQPQHF. CDR3 bases: TGCGCCAGCAGCTTGGGGCCCGTTGGGTATAGCAATCAGCCCCAGCATTTT.

This clonotype was detected only a few times. The chain is built from TRBV4-2 and TRBJ2-3; 7 bases agree with TRBD2. Germline CDR1 LGHNA, CDR2 YNFKEQ. The CDR3 is 17 amino acids. After removal of 0 bases from V and 1 base from J, the junction contained 7 bases not matched to a gene. The CDR3 is CASSQDTSRGGTDTQYF. In nucleotides, the CDR3 is TGTGCCAGCAGCCAAGATACTTCCCGGGGGGGCACAGATACGCAGTATTTT.

This rearrangement joins TRBV6-2 or TRBV6-3 to TRBJ1-2, with D unclear. Trimming stripped 0 bases from V and 12 bases from J, with 17 bases between. This CDR3 is built from 14 residues. Germline V gene lookup returns CDR1 MNHEY and CDR2 SVGEGT. The CDR3 DNA reads as TGTGCCAGCAGTTACTCGTCGGGGAAGTCAGTTCACACCTTC. The encoded protein is CASSYSSGKSVHTF.

The V gene is TRBV12-3 or TRBV12-4, the J gene TRBJ1-2; 7 nucleotides agree with TRBD1. The CDR3 covers 19 residues. V lost 6 bases, J lost 0 bases, and 19 bases stayed unmatched. CDR3 DNA: TGTGCCAGCAGCCGATCCTTAATGGACAGGACGAATTCTAACTATGGCTACACCTTC. The encoded protein is CASSRSLMDRTNSNYGYTF.

This clonotype turned up a few times. The chain carries TRBV7-2 and TRBJ2-1; possibly TRBD2 for D (6 bases). This CDR3 contains 12 residues. Germline V gives CDR1 SGHTA, CDR2 FQGNSA. CDR3 coding DNA: TGTGCTAAGCGGGCTTCAAACAATGAGCAGTTCTTC. Its protein is CAKRASNNEQFF.

This chain joins TRBV12-3 or TRBV12-4 and TRBJ2-3; tentative D call: TRBD2 (6 bases). The CDR3 runs to 15 residues. The germline V and J ends were trimmed by 6 bases and 6 bases, with 19 bases remaining between them. The CDR3 here is CASRRPGVDVDTQYF. Written as DNA, the CDR3 is TGTGCCAGCAGAAGACCGGGGGTGGACGTGGATACGCAGTATTTT.

This sequence joins TRBV25-1 and TRBJ1-2, with D uncertain. Trimming left V 3 bases short and J 6 bases short, with 11 bases between. This CDR3 is built from 13 residues. The germline CDR1 and CDR2 sequences are MGHDK and SYGVNS. This CDR3 reads CASSELRHDGYTF. CDR3 nucleotides: TGTGCCAGCAGTGAGTTACGCCACGATGGCTACACCTTC.

This sequence joins TRBV6-6 and TRBJ2-3; TRBD1 might be the D (6 bases). From germline, CDR1 is MNHNY and CDR2 SVGAGI (reference sequence). Trimming shortened V by 0 bases and J by 6 bases, and 19 bases separated the two germline ends. This CDR3 is 17 amino acids long. CDR3 region: CASSYSTGQTDRDTQYF. CDR3 bases: TGTGCCAGCAGTTACTCAACAGGGCAAACCGACAGGGATACGCAGTATTTT.

V is TRBV20-1 and J is TRBJ2-1; 10 positions agree with TRBD1. The CDR3 consists of 15 residues. V was pared by 0 bases and J by 6 bases, with 5 bases of the junction left unmatched. Germline V gene sequence: CDR1 DFQATT, CDR2 SNEGSKA (reference sequence). The CDR3: CSARDRDRGANEQFF. The CDR3 bases are TGCAGTGCTAGAGACCGGGACAGGGGTGCCAATGAGCAGTTCTTC.

This chain links TRBV27 with TRBJ2-5; maybe TRBD1 (5 bases). Germline assignment: CDR1 MNHEY and CDR2 SMNVEV (reference sequence). Trimming removed 2 bases at V and 11 bases at J, with 12 bases between. The CDR3 is 12 amino acids. The CDR3 DNA sequence: TGTGCCAGCAGTTTACCCCAGGGTCAGCAGTACTTC. It codes for CASSLPQGQQYF.

The rearrangement uses TRBV10-3 and TRBJ2-3; perhaps TRBD2 as D (6 bases). Germline loops: CDR1 ENHRY, CDR2 SYGVKD. This CDR3 contains 15 residues. V was shortened by 8 bases and J by 3 bases, with 18 bases between the two germline ends. CDR3 bases: TGTGCCATCCGGGAAAGTGCGGGAAAGACAGATACGCAGTATTTT. This encodes CAIRESAGKTDTQYF.